The sequence of this TCR beta chain was determined in a study of blood T cell repertoires in COVID-19. Study-level background: Donors in the United States, Italy and Spain gave samples during acute or convalescent COVID-19. T cells, B-cell-depleted T cells, or PBMCs provided the cDNA or gDNA that served as material.

How the authors handled the data: The authors estimated nucleated cell counts from reference gene primer amplification. The assay was immunoSEQ multiplex PCR, and TCRdb's table has in-frame clones only and misses some. V and J calls and clone size follow that table, whereas D and trimming were derived from the DNA. The sample lists fewer than 130,000 clones; approximately 80% were seen once. Germline V lookup: CDR1 MNHEY, CDR2 SVGAGI. This CDR3 contains 13 residues. Trimming left V 6 bases short and J 2 bases short, with 10 bases between. Specimen: peripheral blood. This clonotype was sampled from a woman aged 60-75 years with acute or convalescent COVID-19. The rearrangement uses TRBV6-5 and TRBJ1-2; maybe TRBD1 (5 bases). The CDR3 loop is CASRSPGNYGYTF. CDR3 in DNA: TGTGCCAGCAGGTCTCCAGGGAACTATGGCTACACCTTC.